This T cell receptor (beta chain) was identified in a study of T-cell reconstitution after alpha-beta-depleted transplantation in children. Whole-study findings and limits: Roughly two months post-transplant, alpha-beta T cells reportedly originated from several hundred graft clones that had expanded. Certain patients had high TCRbeta diversity at day 60, and it came from recipient T cells and thymic progenitors that survived.

Ten or more counts support this clonotype. Antigen specificity is unknown. This CDR3 contains 13 residues. V was clipped by 0 bases and J by 0 bases, with 2 bases between them. The germline gives CDR1 LNHNV, CDR2 YYDKDF (reference sequence). Molecular barcoding with unique molecular identifiers was used for the TCRbeta library. TCRdb recomputed calls from the PCR reads with MiXCR, one row per CDR3 protein. The sample yields around 240,000 distinct CDR3 sequences, 6.5% to 9% seen once. The specimen was PBMCs, mostly from graft donor cells, collected 180 days after TCRalphabeta/CD19-depleted stem cell transplant. The V call is TRBV15, the J call TRBJ1-1; D gene uncertain. This TCR came from a male patient between 5 and 17 years old who had a stem cell transplant for acute lymphoblastic leukemia, so the T cells may come from the graft donor. The CDR3 DNA follows: TGTGCCACCAGCAGAGACATGAACACTGAAGCTTTCTTT. Amino acids: CATSRDMNTEAFF.